This TCR beta chain was identified in a study of shared clonotypes between healthy human individuals. Trimming at V came to 5 bases and at J to 4 bases, leaving 3 bases not matched to a gene. Germline CDR1 is WSHSY and CDR2 is SAAADI. The CDR3 is made up of 13 amino acids. Whole-study findings and limits: A handful of donors shared 4.5% to 6.5% of their naive CD4 clonotypes. Generation probabilities of non-shared clonotypes were lower (relative to those shared by all four donors).

About this clone itself: What it binds is unknown.

The study ran the assay at deep level. An even split of each subset's genomic DNA across several immunoSEQ plates was performed. Method: immunoSEQ multiplex PCR; TCRdb's copy keeps in-frame clones and lacks some. The table includes roughly 1,100,000 clones, approximately 72% detected once. The sequenced sample consisted of memory CD4+ T cells sorted from blood. This sample's subset: CD45RA-negative fraction. The chain carries TRBV10-2 and TRBJ2-3; 7 nucleotides agree with TRBD1. The receptor was isolated from a man between 18 and 35 years old in good health. CDR3 protein: CASSQQGADTQYF. In DNA form, the CDR3 reads TGCGCCAGCAGTCAGCAGGGGGCAGATACGCAGTATTTT.